This is a list of T cell receptor beta chains from one sample in a study of T cells in Graves' hyperthyroidism and ophthalmopathy. From the multiplex PCR reads, TCRdb called clonotypes with MiXCR, one entry per CDR3 protein. Here the sample spans nearly 600,000 distinct CDR3 sequences, around 14% being singletons. Input material: blood. Every receptor here comes from a woman between 25 and 40 years old with Graves' hyperthyroidism that later progressed to Graves' ophthalmopathy. The CDR3 runs from the conserved cysteine through the conserved F or W. Fields, in order: J gene, D gene, V gene, clone size, CDR3 protein, CDR3 DNA. The D gene is left open where the match is weak. Expanded clones get a size class; other rows say once, few or many, or leave the size out.

>TRBJ2-5|-|TRBV19|many
CASGPWGETQYF
TGTGCCAGTGGCCCGTGGGGGGAGACCCAGTACTTC
>TRBJ1-2|TRBD1|TRBV27|few
CASSLSQGEYGYTF
TGTGCCAGCAGTTTATCACAGGGGGAATATGGCTACACCTTC
>TRBJ2-3|TRBD2|TRBV7-9|many
CASSAGTSGYLTDTQYF
TGTGCCAGCAGCGCCGGGACTAGCGGGTACCTCACAGATACGCAGTATTTT
>TRBJ2-3|-|TRBV12-3/TRBV12-4|many
CASSPDRVGAGTDTQYF
TGTGCCAGCAGTCCCGACCGTGTGGGGGCGGGCACAGATACGCAGTATTTT
>TRBJ1-2|-|TRBV7-2|many
CASSLGPGRDYGYTF
TGTGCCAGCAGCTTAGGTCCGGGACGGGACTATGGCTACACCTTC
>TRBJ1-1|-|TRBV30|-
CAWGFSVWGELNTEAFF
TGTGCCTGGGGGTTTTCCGTCTGGGGTGAGTTGAACACTGAAGCTTTCTTT
>TRBJ1-5|TRBD1|TRBV2|many
CASNQGGQGPQHF
TGTGCCAGCAACCAGGGGGGTCAGGGGCCCCAGCATTTT
>TRBJ2-1|TRBD2|TRBV7-9|-
CASSVGPGLELEQFF
TGTGCCAGCAGCGTAGGACCGGGACTAGAGCTTGAGCAGTTCTTC
>TRBJ2-1|TRBD2|TRBV20-1|few
CSARDYLGTSGRSDEQFF
TGCAGTGCTAGAGATTATCTTGGTACTAGCGGGCGGAGCGATGAGCAGTTCTTC
>TRBJ2-5|TRBD2|TRBV20-1|few
CSARTSGSPGSETQYF
TGCAGTGCGCGGACTAGCGGGAGCCCCGGTTCGGAGACCCAGTACTTC
>TRBJ2-1|TRBD2|TRBV10-3|few
CAISESLASGLNEQFF
TGTGCCATCAGTGAGTCGCTGGCTAGCGGGCTAAATGAGCAGTTCTTC
>TRBJ2-5|TRBD2|TRBV10-3|many
CAISGVPAGEGETQYF
TGTGCCATCAGTGGCGTACCAGCGGGAGAGGGAGAGACCCAGTACTTC
>TRBJ2-7|TRBD2|TRBV7-3|-
CASSLNSGGPYEQYF
TGTGCCAGCAGCTTAAATTCGGGAGGGCCCTACGAGCAGTACTTC
>TRBJ2-7|-|TRBV3-1|many
CASSQVVSEQYF
TGTGCCAGCAGCCAAGTCGTGAGCGAGCAGTACTTC
>TRBJ2-1|-|TRBV20-1|many
CSASSGPNSYNEQFF
TGCAGTGCTAGCAGCGGACCCAACTCCTACAATGAGCAGTTCTTC
>TRBJ2-7|TRBD1|TRBV19|many
CASSRSGTGNFYEQYF
TGTGCCAGTAGTAGATCCGGGACAGGGAATTTCTACGAGCAGTACTTC
>TRBJ1-1|-|TRBV7-9|many
CASSPDGKAFF
TGTGCCAGCAGCCCTGATGGGAAAGCTTTCTTT
>TRBJ1-2|-|TRBV5-1|few
CASSMGQLSLGYTF
TGCGCCAGCAGCATGGGACAATTGAGTCTTGGCTACACCTTC
>TRBJ2-1|TRBD1|TRBV19|many
CASRGQDFSYNEQFF
TGTGCCAGTAGGGGACAGGACTTCTCCTACAATGAGCAGTTCTTC
>TRBJ2-7|TRBD2|TRBV7-9|many
CASSPSGRTYEQYF
TGTGCCAGCAGCCCCAGCGGGAGAACGTACGAGCAGTACTTC
>TRBJ2-2|TRBD2|TRBV5-4|few
CASSRTSGSSGELFF
TGTGCCAGCAGCCGGACTAGCGGGAGTTCCGGGGAGCTGTTTTTT
>TRBJ2-7|TRBD1|TRBV25-1|-
CASSVIRGQGDEQYF
TGTGCCAGCAGTGTTATACGGGGACAGGGGGACGAGCAGTACTTC
>TRBJ1-4|-|TRBV30|many
CAWNTHVATNEKLFF
TGTGCCTGGAACACACACGTTGCAACTAATGAAAAACTGTTTTTT
>TRBJ2-7|TRBD2|TRBV6-5|few
CASSYLRPGLAVSYEQYF
TGTGCCAGCAGTTACCTTCGACCGGGACTAGCGGTGTCCTACGAGCAGTACTTC
>TRBJ1-2|-|TRBV28|many
CASSKNRRGNGYTF
TGTGCCAGCAGCAAAAACCGTCGGGGAAATGGCTACACCTTC
>TRBJ1-2|-|TRBV14|few
CASSQVETAAGYTF
TGTGCCAGCAGCCAAGTTGAGACGGCCGCCGGCTACACCTTC
>TRBJ1-1|-|TRBV28|many
CASSLPPGRVNTEAFF
TGTGCCAGCAGTTTGCCTCCGGGACGGGTGAACACTGAAGCTTTCTTT
>TRBJ1-5|-|TRBV16|few
CASNQGGHANSNQPQHF
TGTGCCAGCAACCAAGGAGGTCACGCAAATAGCAATCAGCCCCAGCATTTT
>TRBJ2-2|TRBD2|TRBV7-9|-
CASSSGWTSGGTGELFF
TGTGCCAGCAGCTCAGGATGGACTAGCGGGGGCACCGGGGAGCTGTTTTTT
>TRBJ2-2|-|TRBV2|many
CASSEVSGYTGELFF
TGTGCCAGCAGTGAAGTGTCAGGGTACACCGGGGAGCTGTTTTTT
>TRBJ2-3|TRBD2|TRBV6-2/TRBV6-3|many
CASSPRGLSSDTQYF
TGTGCCAGCAGTCCGAGGGGACTATCGTCAGATACGCAGTATTTT
>TRBJ2-2|TRBD2|TRBV19|-
CASSAGLAGTLFF
TGTGCCAGTAGTGCGGGACTAGCGGGGACCCTGTTTTTT
>TRBJ1-1|-|TRBV27|many
CASILLGEFGGSKAEAFF
TGTGCCAGCATTCTTCTAGGGGAGTTCGGGGGAAGTAAGGCTGAAGCTTTCTTT
>TRBJ2-7|-|TRBV3-1|few
CASKQEGALYEQYF
TGTGCCAGCAAGCAGGAAGGGGCCCTCTACGAGCAGTACTTC
>TRBJ1-5|TRBD1|TRBV12-3/TRBV12-4|many
CASSPRQGPRDQPQHF
TGTGCCAGCAGCCCTCGACAGGGGCCCAGGGATCAGCCCCAGCATTTT
>TRBJ2-1|TRBD2|TRBV14|few
CASSQWDGSLSGRATEQFF
TGTGCCAGCAGCCAATGGGACGGTTCCCTTAGCGGGAGGGCAACCGAGCAGTTCTTC
>TRBJ1-1|-|TRBV5-8|few
CASSLDRTKNTEAFF
TGTGCCAGCAGCTTGGACCGGACAAAAAACACTGAAGCTTTCTTT
>TRBJ1-3|-|TRBV6-1|-
CASNAQNSGNTIYF
TGTGCCAGCAATGCCCAGAACTCTGGAAACACCATATATTTT
>TRBJ2-1|TRBD2|TRBV20-1|many
CSARYVAGGFNEQFF
TGCAGTGCTAGATATGTAGCGGGAGGGTTCAATGAGCAGTTCTTC
>TRBJ1-2|TRBD1|TRBV29-1|many
CSVSDRAGAYGYTF
TGCAGCGTTTCCGACAGGGCGGGGGCTTATGGCTACACCTTC
>TRBJ1-1|-|TRBV12-3/TRBV12-4|many
CASSLAGNTEAFF
TGTGCCAGCAGTTTAGCTGGGAACACTGAAGCTTTCTTT
>TRBJ1-4|TRBD1|TRBV3-1|many
CASSHPNRGDEKLFF
TGTGCCAGCAGCCATCCTAACAGGGGGGATGAAAAACTGTTTTTT
>TRBJ2-2|TRBD2|TRBV25-1|-
CAGLAETGELFF
TGTGCGGGACTAGCGGAGACCGGGGAGCTGTTTTTT